Listed here are 10 T cell receptor beta chains from one sample, sequenced in a study of OX40 agonist ivuxolimab in advanced cancers. Clones were read by immunoSEQ multiplex PCR, and TCRdb kept only the in-frame ones, dropping some. The repertoire has about 74,000 clones, 80% to 90% of them found once; the top ten carry roughly 1.6%. This sample comprised CD4+ or CD8+ T cells sorted from blood, obtained in a trial of the OX40 agonist ivuxolimab. The receptors stem from an adult with an advanced solid tumor such as melanoma, head and neck, liver or kidney cancer.

The V call is TRBV27, the J call TRBJ2-1, with D possibly TRBD1 on 5 matching bases. The CDR3 length is 15 residues. CDR1 and CDR2 from the germline V gene are MNHEY and SMNVEV (reference sequence). V was cut by 6 bases and J by 6 bases, with 18 bases left in between. The CDR3 DNA sequence: TGTGCCAGCAGCCTAAGGGGATTGTATGGCAATGAGCAGTTCTTC. Protein: CASSLRGLYGNEQFF.

This clone was picked up one time. The J gene is TRBJ2-1, the V gene TRBV27; possible D gene TRBD2, 6 bases. In germline, CDR1 is MNHEY, CDR2 SMNVEV (reference sequence). The V end lost 7 bases, the J end lost 6 bases, and 34 bases lay between the germline ends. The CDR3 length is 20 residues. Written as DNA, the CDR3 is TGTGCCAGCATGTGGGGGGTACCTAATACGGTAGCTAATCCCTCCAATGAGCAGTTCTTC. It is translated as CASMWGVPNTVANPSNEQFF.

V usage is TRBV19 and J usage is TRBJ2-7; TRBD2 matches 9 bases. Germline loops: CDR1 LNHDA, CDR2 SQIVND (reference sequence). This CDR3 region has 14 residues. The ends lost 5 bases at V and 0 bases at J; junction bases unmatched: 2. This CDR3 reads CASSPSGNSYEQYF. The CDR3 DNA reads TGTGCCAGTAGTCCTAGCGGGAACTCCTACGAGCAGTACTTC.

The chain employs TRBV5-1 and TRBJ1-2; D remains unclear. V gave up 5 bases and J gave up 2 bases, with 10 bases separating them. There are 13 residues in the CDR3. The germline gives CDR1 SGHRS, CDR2 YFSETQ. DNA for the CDR3: TGCGCCAGCAGTATGGCGGTGAACTATGGCTACACCTTC. Its translation: CASSMAVNYGYTF.

This clone was seen at least ten times. The CDR3 loop is CASSGQLYSNQPQHF. CDR3 DNA: TGTGCCAGCAGTGGACAGTTATATAGCAATCAGCCCCAGCATTTT. The chain carries TRBV2 and TRBJ1-5; D possibly corresponds to TRBD1 (5 bases). Trimming removed 4 bases from V and 0 bases from J, with 10 bases in between. CDR1 SNHLY and CDR2 FYNNEI come from the germline V gene. This CDR3 has 15 amino acids.

The rearrangement uses TRBV9 and TRBJ2-5; the match to TRBD2 covers 12 bases. Per the germline V gene, CDR1 is SGDLS and CDR2 is YYNGEE. Trimming at V came to 4 bases and at J to 5 bases, leaving 6 bases not matched to a gene. This CDR3 contains 15 residues. The CDR3 DNA is TGTGCCAGCAGCCCTAGCGGGAGGGCCGAGGAGACCCAGTACTTC. Its translation is CASSPSGRAEETQYF.

The rearrangement links TRBV10-2 to TRBJ1-1, with D possibly TRBD1 on 5 matching bases. This CDR3 contains 13 residues. Germline CDR1 is WSHSY and CDR2 is SAAADI. Trimming removed 6 bases at V and 3 bases at J, with 11 bases between. The DNA for the CDR3 is TGCGCCAGCAGCGTACGGGGCGACACTGAAGCTTTCTTT. Translation: CASSVRGDTEAFF.

The V and J genes are TRBV6-1 and TRBJ2-7, with 9 bases that match TRBD1. Per the germline V gene, CDR1 is MNHNS and CDR2 is SASEGT. Trimming removed 6 bases from V and 3 bases from J; junction bases left unmatched: 6. There are 14 residues in the CDR3. CDR3 in DNA: TGTGCCAGCAGCGTACAGGGGGCCCGCTACGAGCAGTACTTC. This translates into CASSVQGARYEQYF.

The chain couples TRBV6-5 to TRBJ2-3, with TRBD2 identical over 9 bases. CDR3 length: 15 amino acids. CDR1 is MNHEY and CDR2 is SVGAGI in the germline V gene. V lost 6 bases to trimming and J lost 3 bases; unmatched junction nucleotides: 7. The CDR3 region is CASRHSGSRTDTQYF. The CDR3 DNA sequence: TGTGCCAGCAGACATAGCGGGAGCAGAACAGATACGCAGTATTTT.

The genes are TRBV4-2 and TRBJ2-2, with D possibly matching TRBD2 (5 bases). Looked up from germline, CDR1 is LGHNA and CDR2 is YNFKEQ. The CDR3 has 15 amino acids. Trimming pared 3 bases from V and 2 bases from J, leaving 10 bases between. For the CDR3, the DNA is TGTGCCAGCAGCCACCCCGGGGTAAACACCGGGGAGCTGTTTTTT. Translated, it gives CASSHPGVNTGELFF.